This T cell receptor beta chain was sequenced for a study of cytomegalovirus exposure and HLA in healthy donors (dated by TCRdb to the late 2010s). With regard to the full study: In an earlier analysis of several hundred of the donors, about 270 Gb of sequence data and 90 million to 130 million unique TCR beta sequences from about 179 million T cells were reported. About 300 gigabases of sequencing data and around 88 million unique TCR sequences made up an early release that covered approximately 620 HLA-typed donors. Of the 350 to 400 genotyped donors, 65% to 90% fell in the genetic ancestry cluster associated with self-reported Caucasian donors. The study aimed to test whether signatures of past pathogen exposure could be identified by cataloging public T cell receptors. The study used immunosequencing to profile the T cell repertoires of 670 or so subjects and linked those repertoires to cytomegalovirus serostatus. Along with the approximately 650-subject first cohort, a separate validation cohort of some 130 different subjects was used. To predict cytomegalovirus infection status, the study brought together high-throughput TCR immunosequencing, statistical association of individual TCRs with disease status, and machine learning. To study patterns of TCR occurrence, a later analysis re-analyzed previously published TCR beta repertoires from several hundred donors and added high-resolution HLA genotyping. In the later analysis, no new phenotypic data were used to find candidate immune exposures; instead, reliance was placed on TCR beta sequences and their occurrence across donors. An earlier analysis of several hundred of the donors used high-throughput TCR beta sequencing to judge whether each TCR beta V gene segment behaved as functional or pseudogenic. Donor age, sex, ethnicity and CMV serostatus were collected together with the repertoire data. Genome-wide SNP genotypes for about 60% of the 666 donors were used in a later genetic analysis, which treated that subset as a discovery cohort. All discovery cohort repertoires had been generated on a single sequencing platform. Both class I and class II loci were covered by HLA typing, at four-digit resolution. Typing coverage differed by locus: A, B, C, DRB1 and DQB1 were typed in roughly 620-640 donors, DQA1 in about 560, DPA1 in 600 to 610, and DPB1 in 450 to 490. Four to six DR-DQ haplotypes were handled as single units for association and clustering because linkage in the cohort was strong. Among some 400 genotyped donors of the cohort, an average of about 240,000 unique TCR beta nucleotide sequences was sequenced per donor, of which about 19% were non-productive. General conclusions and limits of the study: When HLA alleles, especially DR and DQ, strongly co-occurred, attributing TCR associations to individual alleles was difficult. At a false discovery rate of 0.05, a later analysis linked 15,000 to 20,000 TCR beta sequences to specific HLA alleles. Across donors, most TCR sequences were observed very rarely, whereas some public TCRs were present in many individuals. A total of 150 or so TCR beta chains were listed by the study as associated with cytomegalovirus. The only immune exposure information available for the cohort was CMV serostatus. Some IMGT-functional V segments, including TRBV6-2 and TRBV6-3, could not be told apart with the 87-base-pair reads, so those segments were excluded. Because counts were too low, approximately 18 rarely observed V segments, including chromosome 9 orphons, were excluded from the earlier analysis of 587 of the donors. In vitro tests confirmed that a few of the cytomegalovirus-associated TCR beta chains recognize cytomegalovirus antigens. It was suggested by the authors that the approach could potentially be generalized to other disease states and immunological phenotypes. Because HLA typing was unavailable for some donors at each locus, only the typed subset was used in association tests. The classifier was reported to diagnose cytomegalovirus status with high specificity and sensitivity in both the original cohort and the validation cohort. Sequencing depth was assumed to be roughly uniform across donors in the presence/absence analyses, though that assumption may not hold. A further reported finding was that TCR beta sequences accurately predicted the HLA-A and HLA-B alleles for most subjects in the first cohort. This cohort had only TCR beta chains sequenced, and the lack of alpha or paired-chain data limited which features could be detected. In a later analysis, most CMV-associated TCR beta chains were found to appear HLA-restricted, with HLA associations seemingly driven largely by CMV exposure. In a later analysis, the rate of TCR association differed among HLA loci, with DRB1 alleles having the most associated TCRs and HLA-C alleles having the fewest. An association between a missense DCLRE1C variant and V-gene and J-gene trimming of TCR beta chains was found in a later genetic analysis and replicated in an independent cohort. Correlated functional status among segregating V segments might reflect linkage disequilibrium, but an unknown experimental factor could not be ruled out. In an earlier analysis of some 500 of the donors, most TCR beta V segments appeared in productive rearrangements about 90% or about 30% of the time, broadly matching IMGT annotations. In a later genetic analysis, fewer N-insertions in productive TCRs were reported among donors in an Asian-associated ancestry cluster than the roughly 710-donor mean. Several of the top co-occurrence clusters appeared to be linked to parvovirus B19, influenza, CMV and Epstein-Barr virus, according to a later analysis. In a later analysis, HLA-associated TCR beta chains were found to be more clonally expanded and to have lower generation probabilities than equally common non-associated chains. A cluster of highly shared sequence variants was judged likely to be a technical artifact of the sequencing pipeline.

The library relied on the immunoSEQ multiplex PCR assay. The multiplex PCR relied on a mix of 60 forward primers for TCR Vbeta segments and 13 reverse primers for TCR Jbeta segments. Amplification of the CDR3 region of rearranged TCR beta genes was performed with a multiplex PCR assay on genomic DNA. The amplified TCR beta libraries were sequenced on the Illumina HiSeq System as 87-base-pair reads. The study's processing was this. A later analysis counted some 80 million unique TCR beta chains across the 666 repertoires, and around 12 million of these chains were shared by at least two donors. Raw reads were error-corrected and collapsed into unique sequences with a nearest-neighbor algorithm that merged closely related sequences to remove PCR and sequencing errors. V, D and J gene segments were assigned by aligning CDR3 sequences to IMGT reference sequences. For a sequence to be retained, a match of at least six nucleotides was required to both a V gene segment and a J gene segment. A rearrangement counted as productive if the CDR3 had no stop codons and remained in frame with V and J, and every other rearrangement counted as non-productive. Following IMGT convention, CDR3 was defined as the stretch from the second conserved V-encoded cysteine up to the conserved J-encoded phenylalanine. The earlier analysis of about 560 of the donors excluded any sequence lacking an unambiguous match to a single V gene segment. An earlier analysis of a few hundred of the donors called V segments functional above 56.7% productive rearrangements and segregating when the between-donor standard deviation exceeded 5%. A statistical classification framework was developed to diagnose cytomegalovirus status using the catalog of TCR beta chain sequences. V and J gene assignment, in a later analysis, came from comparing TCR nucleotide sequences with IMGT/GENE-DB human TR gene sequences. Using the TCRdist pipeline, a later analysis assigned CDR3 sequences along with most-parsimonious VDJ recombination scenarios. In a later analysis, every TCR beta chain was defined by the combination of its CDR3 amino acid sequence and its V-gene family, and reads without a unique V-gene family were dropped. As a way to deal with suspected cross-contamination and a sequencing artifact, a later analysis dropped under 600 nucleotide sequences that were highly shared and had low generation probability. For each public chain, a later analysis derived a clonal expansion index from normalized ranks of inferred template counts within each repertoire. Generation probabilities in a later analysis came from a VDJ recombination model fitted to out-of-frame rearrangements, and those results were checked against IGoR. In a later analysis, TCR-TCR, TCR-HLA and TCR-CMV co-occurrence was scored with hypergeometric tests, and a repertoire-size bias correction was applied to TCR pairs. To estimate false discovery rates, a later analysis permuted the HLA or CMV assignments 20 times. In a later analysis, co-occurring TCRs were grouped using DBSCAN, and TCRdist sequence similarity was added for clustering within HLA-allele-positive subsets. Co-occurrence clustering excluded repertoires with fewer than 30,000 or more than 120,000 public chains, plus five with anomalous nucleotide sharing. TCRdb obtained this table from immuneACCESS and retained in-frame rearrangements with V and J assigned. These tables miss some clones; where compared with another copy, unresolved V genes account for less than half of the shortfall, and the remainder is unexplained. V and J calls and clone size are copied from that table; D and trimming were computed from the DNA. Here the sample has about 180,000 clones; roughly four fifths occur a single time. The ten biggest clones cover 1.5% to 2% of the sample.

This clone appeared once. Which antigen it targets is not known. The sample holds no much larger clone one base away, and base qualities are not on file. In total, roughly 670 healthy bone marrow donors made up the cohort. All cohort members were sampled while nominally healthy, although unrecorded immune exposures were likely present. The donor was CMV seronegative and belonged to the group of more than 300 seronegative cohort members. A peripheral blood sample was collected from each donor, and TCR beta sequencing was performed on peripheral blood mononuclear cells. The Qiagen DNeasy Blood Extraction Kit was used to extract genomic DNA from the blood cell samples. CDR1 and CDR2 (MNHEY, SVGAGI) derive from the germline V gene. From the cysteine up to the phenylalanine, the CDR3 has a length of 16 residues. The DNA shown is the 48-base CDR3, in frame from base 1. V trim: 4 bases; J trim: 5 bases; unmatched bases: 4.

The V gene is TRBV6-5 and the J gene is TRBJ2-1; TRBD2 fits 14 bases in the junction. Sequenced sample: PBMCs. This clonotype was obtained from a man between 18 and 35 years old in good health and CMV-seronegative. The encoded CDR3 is CASSSPTSGGDNEQFF. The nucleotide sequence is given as TGTGCCAGCAGTTCTCCGACTAGCGGGGGGGACAATGAGCAGTTCTTC.